This T cell receptor beta chain was sequenced for a study of blood T cell repertoires in COVID-19. Trimming removed 5 bases at V and 0 bases at J, with 8 bases between. Germline CDR1 is LNHDA and CDR2 is SQIVND (reference sequence). There are 14 residues in the CDR3. Original methodology: Counts of nucleated cells, estimated from reference gene primer amplification, were obtained. Sequenced by immunoSEQ multiplex PCR; TCRdb stores in-frame clones only, minus some. That table is the source of V, J and clone size, and D and trimming were worked out from the DNA. This table holds around 220,000 clones, 82% found once.

The source is a woman over 75 with COVID-19, enrolled during active disease. This chain links TRBV19 with TRBJ1-3; D unclear. The sample was peripheral blood. The DNA for the CDR3 is TGTGCCAGTAGTCGGTTGAGCTCTGGAAACACCATATATTTT. Its translation is CASSRLSSGNTIYF.